The T cell receptor (beta chain) under discussion was sequenced for a study of blood T cells in healthy people across ages. Turning to this clonotype: Its antigen is undetermined.

The second PCR ran roughly 7 to 12 cycles with a sample-barcoded 5' primer and J-beta primers. The yield of each sample was at least 3 million CDR3-containing paired-end reads. TCRdb re-derived calls from the 5' RACE reads in MiXCR, one entry per CDR3 protein. This table holds about 1.4 million distinct CDR3 sequences, 55% to 75% found once. Trimming left V 1 base short and J 5 bases short, with 11 bases between. The CDR3 runs to 15 residues. Germline values: CDR1 LGHDT, CDR2 YNNKEL (reference sequence). General observations from the study: Investigators treated diversity estimates from one million T cells as underestimates.

The sequence derives from a man aged 18 to 35 in good health. This chain joins TRBV3-1 and TRBJ2-2, with D uncertain. Sequencing used blood. The CDR3 here is CASSQVAKLTGELFF. As DNA, the CDR3 is TGTGCCAGCAGCCAAGTTGCTAAGTTAACCGGGGAGCTGTTTTTT.